The subject of this entry is one T cell receptor (beta chain). This clonotype was counted only a few times. Its antigen is currently not known. There are no base qualities to consult, and no much larger clone falls within one base. The data are from a study of spatial heterogeneity in lung cancer (dated by TCRdb to between 2019 and 2020). Looking at the study overall: Beta-chain transcripts were consistently detected in greater numbers than alpha-chain transcripts, which likely reflects a higher abundance of beta-chain transcripts. In the raw uncorrected reads, each unique combination of TCR and UMI appeared on average more than ten times. The study quantitatively compared TCR alpha and beta repertoires across multiple tumor regions, matched nontumor lung and blood in non-small cell lung cancer. The study linked features of the TCR repertoire to counts of nonsynonymous mutations, which were determined by whole-exome sequencing of tumor tissue. Both alpha and beta chains were TCR-sequenced in samples taken at surgery, namely 220 tumor regions, roughly 64 matched nontumor lung samples and around 53 PBMC samples.

In light of the paper, this sample's time point label describes: sample taken at primary tumor resection. Whole RNA extracted from tumor and nontumor lung tissue, or from cryopreserved PBMC samples, was used for TCR sequencing without cell sorting. Samples were obtained from approximately 72 patients with early-stage, untreated non-small cell lung cancer from the lung TRACERx cohort. Only patients for whom sufficient RNA was available from at least two tumor regions were selected for TCR sequencing. Receptor libraries were prepared by 5' RACE. Reads for this sample came from a NextSeq 500. In the TCR library protocol, a unique molecular identifier was attached to each TCR cDNA molecule so that PCR and sequencing errors could be corrected. For the original study's pipeline: Decombinator tools were used for TCR identification, UMI-based error correction and CDR3 extraction. Expanded TCRs were defined as those above a frequency of 2 per 1,000, corresponding to the top 1% of the tumor frequency distribution. Rényi diversity was computed with the R vegan package after subsampling each repertoire 100 times to 5,000 TCRs. CDR3 similarity networks were built from amino acid triplet string-kernel similarity, connecting CDR3s with pairwise similarity above 0.82. TCRdb trimmed public reads at Q25 via fastp, called clones via MiXCR and kept in-frame beta chains. Every distinct CDR3 protein forms one entry, paired with its most common genes and DNA. TCRdb's processing, not the authors', yielded these V and J calls. This sample lists 82,000 or so distinct CDR3 sequences; around 12% were detected once. 3.5% to 5.5% of the sample goes to the ten largest clones.

The full study reports these points: Ubiquitous expanded tumor TCRs were found in blood more often at tumor resection than at routine follow-up. Confirming at a functional level the hypothesis that regional TCRs recognize regional mutations was considered to require additional single-cell paired TCR alpha and beta sequencing.

The origin of this receptor is a male donor with early-stage non-small cell lung cancer. The specimen was PBMCs, collected at surgery.

For the CDR3, the sequence is CAVTTASGSREQFF. Read as DNA, the sequence is TGTGCCGTGACGACGGCTAGCGGGAGTCGTGAGCAGTTCTTC. The sequence joins TRBV2 to TRBJ2-1, and 10 junction bases match TRBD2. V ends up 11 bases short and J 9 bases short, with an unmatched junction base count of 13. CDR1 and CDR2, per the germline V gene, are SNHLY and FYNNEI. The CDR3 goes from the cysteine to the phenylalanine over 14 residues. The retained sequence is limited to the CDR3, 42 bases, with the frame set at the first base. The entire variable domain, with the stretches around the CDR3 drawn from the reference TRBV2 and TRBJ2-1 proteins, is EPEVTQTPSHQVTQMGQEVILRCVPISNHLYFYWYRQILGQKVEFLVSFYNNEISEKSEIFDDQFSVERPDGSNFTLKIRSTKLEDSAMYFCAVTTASGSREQFFGPGTRLTVL.